The 8 T cell receptor beta chains listed next were all sequenced from one sample in a study of human T cells and chemical hapten exposure (dated by TCRdb to the early 2020s). Library preparation employed RACE. The sequencing machine was a NextSeq 500. TCRdb cleaned the public reads at Q25 with fastp, built clones with MiXCR and kept in-frame beta chains. Rows are combined by CDR3 protein, so each entry shows the most common genes and DNA. This sample lists about 120,000 distinct CDR3 sequences; around an eighth were detected once. The top ten hold 1.3% to 1.5% of the sample. According to the study, the label for this sample's time point signals: patch test 1, 2 weeks after DPC sensitization. The treatment or condition label, as the study defines it: therapeutic diphenylcyclopropenone sensitization with weekly scalp DPC. This sample comprised whole blood, obtained in connection with sensitization to the hapten diphenylcyclopropenone (DPC). Receptors originate from a woman between 50 and 59 years old with alopecia areata. Some clones in this sample may be carry-over from other donors' samples.

This clonotype was picked up many times. The chain links TRBV10-2 to TRBJ2-3; 8 nucleotides match TRBD1. CDR1 is WSHSY, CDR2 SAAADI, per germline. The length of the CDR3 is 13 residues. The junction had 3 bases not matched to a gene; V was cut back by 7 bases and J by 3 bases. The CDR3 coding sequence is TGCGCCAGCAAGGGACAGGTTACAGATACGCAGTATTTT. This sequence encodes CASKGQVTDTQYF.

This clonotype has just a few counts. The chain carries TRBV5-1 and TRBJ1-1; D call uncertain. This CDR3 is 15 amino acids long. Germline V gives CDR1 SGHRS, CDR2 YFSETQ. V dropped 0 bases and J dropped 1 base, with 10 bases sitting between them. The CDR3 here is CASSLAPSRNTEAFF. The CDR3 DNA sequence: TGCGCCAGCAGCTTGGCCCCCTCTAGGAACACTGAAGCTTTCTTT.

V usage is TRBV7-2 and J usage is TRBJ1-2; TRBD1 aligns across 12 bases. This CDR3 spans 17 amino acids. V shed 5 bases, J shed 7 bases, and the junction held 14 bases outside the gene matches. Germline V gene sequence: CDR1 SGHTA, CDR2 FQGNSA. CDR3 nucleotide sequence: TGTGCCAGCAGCCAGGGGACAGGGGGCGCGTGGGATGGTGGCTACACCTTC. Translating it yields CASSQGTGGAWDGGYTF.

This clonotype was picked up many times. CDR3 sequence reads: CASSLEGSYNSPLHF. CDR3 DNA: TGTGCCAGCAGTTTGGAGGGGTCCTATAATTCACCCCTCCACTTT. The gene calls are TRBV27 and TRBJ1-6; tentative D call: TRBD1 (5 bases). V lost 3 bases and J lost 1, with 7 bases in between. CDR3 length: 15 residues. CDR1 and CDR2 from the germline V gene are MNHEY and SMNVEV (reference sequence).

The chain couples TRBV7-6 to TRBJ2-1; 7 bases are a match to TRBD2. The CDR3 spans 19 residues. Unmatched junction bases numbered 16, after V lost 5 bases and J lost 0 bases. Germline lookup yields CDR1 SGHVS and CDR2 FNYEAQ. The CDR3 here is CASSPRVAAGAPSYNEQFF. Written as DNA, the CDR3 is TGTGCCAGCAGCCCCAGAGTGGCGGCGGGAGCCCCCTCCTACAATGAGCAGTTCTTC. The entire variable domain, with the rest obtained from reference TRBV7-6 and TRBJ2-1, is as follows: GAGVSQSPRYKVTKRGQDVALRCDPISGHVSLYWYRQALGQGPEFLTYFNYEAQQDKSGLPNDRFSAERPEGSISTLTIQRTEQRDSAMYRCASSPRVAAGAPSYNEQFFGPGTRLTVL.

The V gene is TRBV18, the J gene TRBJ2-1, with 8 nucleotides matching TRBD1. V was clipped by 3 bases and J by 9 bases; unmatched bases: 13. This CDR3 has 16 amino acids. Looked up from germline, CDR1 is KGHSH and CDR2 is LQKENI. For the CDR3, the DNA is TGTGCCAGCTCACCTGCGGGGACAGGAGTTTATGGTGAGCAGTTCTTC. Residues: CASSPAGTGVYGEQFF. Using reference TRBV18 and TRBJ2-1 for the parts outside the CDR3, the full variable domain is NAGVMQNPRHLVRRRGQEARLRCSPMKGHSHVYWYRQLPEEGLKFMVYLQKENIIDESGMPKERFSAEFPKEGPSILRIQQVVRGDSAAYFCASSPAGTGVYGEQFFGPGTRLTVL.

The J gene is TRBJ1-1, the V gene TRBV6-5; D is undetermined. CDR1 MNHEY and CDR2 SVGAGI come from the germline V gene. CDR3 length: 15 amino acids. V was cut by 5 bases and J by 1 base, with 14 bases left in between. This chain's CDR3 is CASSRGPIPNTEAFF. CDR3 DNA sequence: TGTGCCAGCAGTCGAGGACCCATACCGAACACTGAAGCTTTCTTT.

A few counts support this clonotype. The rearrangement joins TRBV29-1 to TRBJ1-1; a weak D match, TRBD1 (6 bases). The germline V gene has CDR1 SQVTM and CDR2 ANQGSEA. The V end lost 7 bases, the J end lost 1 base, and 16 bases lay between the germline ends. The CDR3 is 14 residues long. CDR3: CSAITGSANTEAFF. In DNA form, the CDR3 reads TGCAGCGCGATTACAGGGTCCGCGAACACTGAAGCTTTCTTT.